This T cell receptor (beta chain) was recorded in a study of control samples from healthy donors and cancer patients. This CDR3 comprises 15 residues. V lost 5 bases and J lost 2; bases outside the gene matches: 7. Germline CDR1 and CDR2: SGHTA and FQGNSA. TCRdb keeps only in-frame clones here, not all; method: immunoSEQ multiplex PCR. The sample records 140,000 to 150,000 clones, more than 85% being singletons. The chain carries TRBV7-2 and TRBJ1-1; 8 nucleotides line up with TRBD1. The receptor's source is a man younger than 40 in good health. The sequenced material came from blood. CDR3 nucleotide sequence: TGTGCCAGCAGCCCTAGGGGACAGGATAACACTGAAGCTTTCTTT. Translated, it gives CASSPRGQDNTEAFF.